The clone carrying this TCR beta chain has only one observation. Profiling relied on immunoSEQ multiplex PCR, and the TCRdb table lists in-frame clones only, not all of them. The repertoire holds 15,000 to 17,000 clones, roughly 87% seen once, with approximately 37% in the top ten. The entry originates in a study of T cells in narcolepsy. The sequenced material came from memory (CD45RA-) CD4+ T cells from blood. The source is a human donor in good health.

DNA for the CDR3: TGTGCCAGCAGGAGAGACAGGGCGTCCTACGAGCAGTACTTC. Encoded protein: CASRRDRASYEQYF. This chain uses TRBV6-5 with TRBJ2-7, with 7 positions matching TRBD1. V dropped 6 bases and J dropped 1; count of bases not matched to a gene: 6. CDR1 is MNHEY and CDR2 is SVGAGI in the germline V gene. This CDR3 is 14 amino acids long.